Described below is a single T cell receptor beta chain sequence and its context. Profiling relied on immunoSEQ multiplex PCR, and the TCRdb table lists in-frame clones only, not all of them. Among around 94,000 clones listed, 84% were seen once. This sample is drawn from a study of blood T cell repertoires in COVID-19. Losses at the gene ends were 1 base for V and 5 bases for J; bases not matched to a gene: 6. The CDR3 is made up of 17 amino acids. CDR1 and CDR2 (germline): SGDLS, YYNGEE. The sequence was obtained from a human donor in a cohort sampled during active COVID-19. The sequencing sample was made of peripheral blood. J is TRBJ2-2 and V is TRBV9; 12 bases are shared with TRBD2. Here the CDR3 DNA reads TGTGCCAGCAGCGTACTAGCGGGGGGGCTAGTAACCGGGGAGCTGTTTTTT. Protein product: CASSVLAGGLVTGELFF. The complete variable domain, with remaining parts taken from reference TRBV9 and TRBJ2-2, reads DSGVTQTPKHLITATGQRVTLRCSPRSGDLSVYWYQQSLDQGLQFLIQYYNGEERAKGNILERFSAQQFPDLHSELNLSSLELGDSALYFCASSVLAGGLVTGELFFGEGSRLTVL.